These T cell receptor beta chains were read from a single sample in a study of OX40 agonist ivuxolimab in advanced cancers. Produced via immunoSEQ multiplex PCR; TCRdb's table is partial and in-frame only. The repertoire holds 40,000 to 45,000 clones, 70% to 90% seen once, with about a sixth in the top ten. The source was CD4+ or CD8+ T cells sorted from blood, collected in a trial of the OX40 agonist ivuxolimab. The receptors originated from an adult with an advanced solid tumor such as melanoma, head and neck, liver or kidney cancer. CDR3s include the opening cysteine and the closing phenylalanine or tryptophan. The order of the fields is V gene, clone size, J gene, D gene, CDR3 protein, CDR3 DNA. The D gene is left open where the match is weak. A row's size may be missing; if present it is once, few, many or a size class.

v_call: TRBV4-3; clone_size: -; j_call: TRBJ1-2; d_call: -; cdr3_aa: CASSHSNRVNYGYTF; cdr3_nt: TGCGCCAGCAGCCATTCGAACAGGGTTAACTATGGCTACACCTTC
v_call: TRBV5-8; clone_size: -; j_call: TRBJ1-2; d_call: -; cdr3_aa: CASSWPNYGYTF; cdr3_nt: TGTGCCAGCAGCTGGCCCAACTATGGCTACACCTTC
v_call: TRBV5-1; clone_size: -; j_call: TRBJ2-7; d_call: -; cdr3_aa: CASSLARVSYEQYF; cdr3_nt: TGCGCCAGCAGCTTGGCCAGGGTAAGCTACGAGCAGTACTTC
v_call: TRBV9; clone_size: -; j_call: TRBJ1-3; d_call: -; cdr3_aa: CASSVGGPIPGNTIYF; cdr3_nt: TGTGCCAGCAGCGTGGGGGGCCCCATACCTGGAAACACCATATATTTT
v_call: TRBV7-9; clone_size: -; j_call: TRBJ2-4; d_call: TRBD2; cdr3_aa: CASSPSGAKNIQYF; cdr3_nt: TGTGCCAGCAGCCCTAGCGGTGCCAAAAACATTCAGTACTTC
v_call: TRBV5-4; clone_size: -; j_call: TRBJ2-5; d_call: -; cdr3_aa: CASRFRGSQETQYF; cdr3_nt: TGTGCCAGCAGATTCAGGGGTTCTCAAGAGACCCAGTACTTC
v_call: TRBV9; clone_size: once; j_call: TRBJ2-5; d_call: TRBD2; cdr3_aa: CASSEGGGGPNQETQYF; cdr3_nt: TGTGCCAGCAGCGAAGGCGGCGGGGGGCCTAACCAAGAGACCCAGTACTTC
v_call: TRBV6-6; clone_size: once; j_call: TRBJ1-2; d_call: -; cdr3_aa: CASMGGESYGYTF; cdr3_nt: TGTGCCAGCATGGGGGGAGAGAGCTATGGCTACACCTTC
v_call: TRBV9; clone_size: -; j_call: TRBJ1-3; d_call: -; cdr3_aa: CASSVPGVGNTIYF; cdr3_nt: TGTGCCAGCAGCGTACCGGGGGTTGGAAACACCATATATTTT
v_call: TRBV27; clone_size: -; j_call: TRBJ1-6; d_call: -; cdr3_aa: CASRGISSYNSPLHF; cdr3_nt: TGTGCCAGCAGGGGCATAAGTTCCTATAATTCACCCCTCCACTTT
v_call: TRBV19; clone_size: -; j_call: TRBJ1-2; d_call: TRBD1; cdr3_aa: CASISSTGAYGYTF; cdr3_nt: TGTGCCAGTATATCCTCGACAGGGGCCTATGGCTACACCTTC
v_call: TRBV30; clone_size: large; j_call: TRBJ2-7; d_call: -; cdr3_aa: CAWSKEYYEQYF; cdr3_nt: TGTGCCTGGAGTAAGGAATACTACGAGCAGTACTTC
v_call: TRBV5-5; clone_size: -; j_call: TRBJ2-7; d_call: -; cdr3_aa: CASSLGYSPYEQYF; cdr3_nt: TGTGCCAGCAGCTTGGGTTACAGCCCCTACGAGCAGTACTTC
v_call: TRBV9; clone_size: -; j_call: TRBJ1-5; d_call: -; cdr3_aa: CASSVGGGISPQHF; cdr3_nt: TGTGCCAGCAGCGTAGGCGGGGGAATCAGCCCCCAGCATTTT
v_call: TRBV2; clone_size: few; j_call: TRBJ1-1; d_call: -; cdr3_aa: CASRMGAEAFF; cdr3_nt: TGTGCCAGCCGGATGGGGGCTGAAGCTTTCTTT
v_call: TRBV15; clone_size: -; j_call: TRBJ1-1; d_call: TRBD1; cdr3_aa: CATSRVTGVSEAFF; cdr3_nt: TGTGCCACCAGCAGAGTCACAGGGGTTTCTGAAGCTTTCTTT
v_call: TRBV7-3; clone_size: -; j_call: TRBJ2-5; d_call: -; cdr3_aa: CASSSTFDGETQYF; cdr3_nt: TGTGCCAGCAGCTCTACATTCGATGGTGAGACCCAGTACTTC
v_call: TRBV6-5; clone_size: -; j_call: TRBJ2-7; d_call: TRBD2; cdr3_aa: CASSYDSGGYEQYF; cdr3_nt: TGTGCCAGCAGTTACGATAGCGGGGGCTACGAGCAGTACTTC
v_call: TRBV5-1; clone_size: once; j_call: TRBJ2-7; d_call: -; cdr3_aa: CASSREDGDEQYF; cdr3_nt: TGCGCCAGCAGCAGGGAGGACGGAGACGAGCAGTACTTC
v_call: TRBV27; clone_size: -; j_call: TRBJ2-1; d_call: -; cdr3_aa: CASSLGGTYNEQFF; cdr3_nt: TGTGCCAGCAGTCTCGGGGGTACCTACAATGAGCAGTTCTTC
v_call: TRBV11-1; clone_size: -; j_call: TRBJ2-3; d_call: -; cdr3_aa: CASAGHRDTSTDTQYF; cdr3_nt: TGTGCCAGCGCCGGACACAGGGACACTAGCACAGATACGCAGTATTTT
v_call: TRBV29-1; clone_size: -; j_call: TRBJ1-1; d_call: -; cdr3_aa: CSVKTLEAFF; cdr3_nt: TGCAGCGTTAAGACGCTAGAAGCTTTCTTT
v_call: TRBV11-1; clone_size: -; j_call: TRBJ2-5; d_call: TRBD2; cdr3_aa: CASSLVLAGGETQYF; cdr3_nt: TGTGCCAGCAGCTTAGTACTAGCGGGAGGAGAGACCCAGTACTTC
v_call: TRBV19; clone_size: -; j_call: TRBJ2-5; d_call: -; cdr3_aa: CASSIMWGMGETQYF; cdr3_nt: TGTGCCAGTAGTATTATGTGGGGTATGGGGGAGACCCAGTACTTC
v_call: TRBV5-4; clone_size: -; j_call: TRBJ1-1; d_call: -; cdr3_aa: CASSLGDRLEAFF; cdr3_nt: TGTGCCAGCAGCTTGGGAGACAGGCTCGAAGCTTTCTTT
v_call: TRBV6-6; clone_size: -; j_call: TRBJ2-1; d_call: -; cdr3_aa: CASSYSYNNEQFF; cdr3_nt: TGTGCCAGCAGTTACTCCTACAACAATGAGCAGTTCTTC
v_call: TRBV27; clone_size: once; j_call: TRBJ2-7; d_call: -; cdr3_aa: CASSLSTGRLWEQYF; cdr3_nt: TGTGCCAGCAGTTTGTCGACAGGGAGGCTATGGGAGCAGTACTTC
v_call: TRBV7-2; clone_size: -; j_call: TRBJ2-3; d_call: -; cdr3_aa: CASSPGWGRTDTQYF; cdr3_nt: TGTGCCAGCAGCCCGGGGTGGGGGAGGACAGATACGCAGTATTTT
v_call: TRBV11-2; clone_size: -; j_call: TRBJ1-4; d_call: -; cdr3_aa: CASSFPGHRAPTNEKLFF; cdr3_nt: TGTGCCAGCAGCTTTCCAGGACACAGGGCTCCAACTAATGAAAAACTGTTTTTT
v_call: TRBV13; clone_size: -; j_call: TRBJ2-3; d_call: -; cdr3_aa: CASSARARRTDTQYF; cdr3_nt: TGTGCCAGCAGCGCCCGGGCCCGCCGCACAGATACGCAGTATTTT
v_call: TRBV6-6; clone_size: few; j_call: TRBJ2-1; d_call: -; cdr3_aa: CAGGTYYNEQFF; cdr3_nt: TGTGCCGGGGGTACATACTACAATGAGCAGTTCTTC
v_call: TRBV5-5; clone_size: -; j_call: TRBJ1-5; d_call: -; cdr3_aa: CASSPLMEWRAYSNQPQHF; cdr3_nt: TGTGCCAGCAGCCCACTGATGGAATGGAGGGCTTATAGCAATCAGCCCCAGCATTTT
v_call: TRBV11-2; clone_size: -; j_call: TRBJ1-1; d_call: TRBD1; cdr3_aa: CASSPGTGEAFF; cdr3_nt: TGTGCCAGCAGCCCCGGGACAGGTGAAGCTTTCTTT
v_call: TRBV29-1; clone_size: -; j_call: TRBJ1-2; d_call: -; cdr3_aa: CSVRTVESYGYTF; cdr3_nt: TGCAGCGTAAGGACGGTAGAAAGCTATGGCTACACCTTC
v_call: TRBV10-3; clone_size: -; j_call: TRBJ2-7; d_call: -; cdr3_aa: CAISRKQRSFYEQYF; cdr3_nt: TGTGCCATCAGTCGCAAACAGAGATCTTTCTACGAGCAGTACTTC
v_call: TRBV7-3; clone_size: -; j_call: TRBJ1-2; d_call: TRBD1; cdr3_aa: CASSLTGPEGGYTF; cdr3_nt: TGTGCCAGCAGTTTGACAGGGCCCGAAGGGGGCTACACCTTC
v_call: TRBV4-1; clone_size: once; j_call: TRBJ1-1; d_call: TRBD1; cdr3_aa: CASSQTGEMNTEAFF; cdr3_nt: TGCGCCAGCAGCCAAACAGGGGAAATGAACACTGAAGCTTTCTTT